This T cell receptor (beta chain) was recorded in a study of cytomegalovirus exposure and HLA in healthy donors. In the study overall: A data release that came early held 75 million to 85 million unique TCRs from HLA-typed donors.

It was with 60 Vbeta and 13 Jbeta primers that the PCR ran. The method was immunoSEQ multiplex PCR; TCRdb's version includes in-frame clones alone and lacks a portion of them. The sample carries 100,000 or so clones, 75% recorded once. The germline V gene encodes CDR1 MNHNY and CDR2 SVGAGI (reference sequence). The CDR3 is made up of 16 amino acids. J lost 9 bases, V lost 0 bases, and 11 bases had no gene match. Comment on this clone: What it binds is not known.

Study-wide points: Follow-up analysis later connected one missense variant in DCLRE1C with trimming of TCR beta V- and J-genes.

The TCR originated in a middle-aged man in good health and CMV-seronegative. The chain is built from TRBV6-6 and TRBJ2-1; the match to TRBD1 covers 7 bases. Specimen: PBMCs. DNA for the CDR3: TGTGCCAGCAGTTACTCGCCAGGGATCCCAGGGGGTGAGCAGTTCTTC. This sequence encodes CASSYSPGIPGGEQFF.